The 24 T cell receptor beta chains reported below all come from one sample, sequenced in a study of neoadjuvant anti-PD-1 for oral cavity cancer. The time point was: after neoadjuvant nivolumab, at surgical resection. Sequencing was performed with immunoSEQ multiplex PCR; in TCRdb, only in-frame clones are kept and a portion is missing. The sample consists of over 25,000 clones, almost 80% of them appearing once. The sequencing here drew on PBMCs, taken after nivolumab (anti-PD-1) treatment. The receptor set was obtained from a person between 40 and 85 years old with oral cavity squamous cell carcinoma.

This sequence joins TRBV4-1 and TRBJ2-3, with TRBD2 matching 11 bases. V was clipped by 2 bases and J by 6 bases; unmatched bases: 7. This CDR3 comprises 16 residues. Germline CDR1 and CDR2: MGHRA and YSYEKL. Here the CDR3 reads CASSQQSSGGGDTQYF. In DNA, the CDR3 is TGCGCCAGCAGCCAACAAAGTAGCGGGGGGGGTGATACGCAGTATTTT.

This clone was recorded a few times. CDR3 coding DNA: TGTGCCAGCAGCCCATCCCAGGGTAACTATGGCTACACCTTC. This gives the protein CASSPSQGNYGYTF. The chain recombines TRBV7-6 with TRBJ1-2, with D possibly TRBD1 on 5 matching bases. V was pared by 5 bases and J by 1 base, with 11 bases between. The CDR3 sequence is 14 residues long. Per germline, CDR1 SGHVS and CDR2 FNYEAQ. The variable domain in full, completed from reference TRBV7-6 and TRBJ1-2, reads GAGVSQSPRYKVTKRGQDVALRCDPISGHVSLYWYRQALGQGPEFLTYFNYEAQQDKSGLPNDRFSAERPEGSISTLTIQRTEQRDSAMYRCASSPSQGNYGYTFGSGTRLTVV.

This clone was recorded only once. The CDR3 DNA follows: TGTGCCAGCACCCGTGGGCACTATGGCTACACCTTC. Its protein is CASTRGHYGYTF. V and J are TRBV6-5 and TRBJ1-2; D is uncertain. The CDR3 contains 12 residues. V shed 7 bases and J shed 3 bases, with 9 bases lying between them. Germline V gives CDR1 MNHEY, CDR2 SVGAGI.

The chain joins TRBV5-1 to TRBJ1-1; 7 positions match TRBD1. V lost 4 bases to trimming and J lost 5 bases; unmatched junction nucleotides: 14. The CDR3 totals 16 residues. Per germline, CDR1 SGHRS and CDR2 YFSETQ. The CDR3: CASSPRQGRLSTEAFF. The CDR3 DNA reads TGCGCCAGCAGCCCCCGACAGGGAAGGTTGAGTACTGAAGCTTTCTTT.

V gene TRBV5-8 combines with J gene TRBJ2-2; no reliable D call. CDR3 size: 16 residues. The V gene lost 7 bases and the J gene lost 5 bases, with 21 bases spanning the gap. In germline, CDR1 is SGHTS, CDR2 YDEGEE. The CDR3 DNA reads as TGTGCCAGCCCCCCTCGAAGGGATTATAGAACCGGGGAGCTGTTTTTT. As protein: CASPPRRDYRTGELFF. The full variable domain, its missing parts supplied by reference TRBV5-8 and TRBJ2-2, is EAGVTQSPTHLIKTRGQQATLRCSPISGHTSVYWYQQALGLGLQFLLWYDEGEERNRGNFPPRFSGRQFPNYSSELNVNALELEDSALYLCASPPRRDYRTGELFFGEGSRLTVL.

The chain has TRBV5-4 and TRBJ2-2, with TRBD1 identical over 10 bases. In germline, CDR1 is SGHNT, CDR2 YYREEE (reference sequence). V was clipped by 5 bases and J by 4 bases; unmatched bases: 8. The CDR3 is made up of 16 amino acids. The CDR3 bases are TGTGCCAGCAGTCGCGACAGGGGGCGGGGCACCGGGGAGCTGTTTTTT. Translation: CASSRDRGRGTGELFF.

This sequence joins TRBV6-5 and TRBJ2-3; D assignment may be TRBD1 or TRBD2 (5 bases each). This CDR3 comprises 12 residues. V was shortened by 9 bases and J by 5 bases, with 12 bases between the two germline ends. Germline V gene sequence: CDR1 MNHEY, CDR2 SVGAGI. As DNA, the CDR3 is TGTGCCAGTACGAGTGGGGGAGATACGCAGTATTTT. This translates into CASTSGGDTQYF.

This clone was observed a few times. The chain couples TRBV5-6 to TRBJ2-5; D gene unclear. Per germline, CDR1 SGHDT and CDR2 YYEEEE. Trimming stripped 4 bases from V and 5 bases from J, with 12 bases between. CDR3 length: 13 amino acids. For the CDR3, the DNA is TGTGCCAGCAGCCTTGGGTCTGGGGAGACCCAGTACTTC. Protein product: CASSLGSGETQYF.

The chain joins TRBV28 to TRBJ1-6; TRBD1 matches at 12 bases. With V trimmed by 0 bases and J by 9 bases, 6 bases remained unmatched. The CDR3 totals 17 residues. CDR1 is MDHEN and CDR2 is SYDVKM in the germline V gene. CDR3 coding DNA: TGTGCCAGCAGTTTATGGGGGGACAGGGGGCTTGGTTCACCCCTCCACTTT. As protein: CASSLWGDRGLGSPLHF.

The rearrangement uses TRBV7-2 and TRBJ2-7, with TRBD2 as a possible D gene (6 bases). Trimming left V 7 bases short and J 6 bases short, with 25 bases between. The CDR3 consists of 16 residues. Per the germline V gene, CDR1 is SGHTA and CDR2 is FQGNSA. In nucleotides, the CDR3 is TGTGCCAGCACGCAAAACGGGGGAAGAAGCATTGGCGAGCAGTACTTC. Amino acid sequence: CASTQNGGRSIGEQYF. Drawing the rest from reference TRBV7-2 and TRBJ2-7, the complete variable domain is GAGVSQSPSNKVTEKGKDVELRCDPISGHTALYWYRQSLGQGLEFLIYFQGNSAPDKSGLPSDRFSAERTGGSVSTLTIQRTQQEDSAVYLCASTQNGGRSIGEQYFGPGTRLTVT.

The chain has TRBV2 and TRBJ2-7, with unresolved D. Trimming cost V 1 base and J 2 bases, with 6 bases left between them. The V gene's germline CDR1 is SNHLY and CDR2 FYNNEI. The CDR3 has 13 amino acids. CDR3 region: CASSEDRTYEQYF. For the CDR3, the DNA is TGTGCCAGCAGTGAAGACAGAACCTACGAGCAGTACTTC.

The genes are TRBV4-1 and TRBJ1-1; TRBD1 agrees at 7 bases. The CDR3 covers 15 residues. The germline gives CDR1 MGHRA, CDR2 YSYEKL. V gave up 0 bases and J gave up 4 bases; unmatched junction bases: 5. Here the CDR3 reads CASSQDVQGVTEAFF. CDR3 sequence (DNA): TGCGCCAGCAGCCAAGATGTCCAGGGGGTCACTGAAGCTTTCTTT.

Here the CDR3 DNA reads TGTGCCAGCAGTGATGGCGGCCAGGCGAACTATGGCTACACCTTC. Its protein product is CASSDGGQANYGYTF. The V and J genes are TRBV2 and TRBJ1-2; D is unresolved. Germline-derived CDR1 and CDR2 are SNHLY and FYNNEI. The CDR3 is made up of 15 amino acids. V lost 3 bases and J 2 bases, leaving 13 bases between the germline ends.

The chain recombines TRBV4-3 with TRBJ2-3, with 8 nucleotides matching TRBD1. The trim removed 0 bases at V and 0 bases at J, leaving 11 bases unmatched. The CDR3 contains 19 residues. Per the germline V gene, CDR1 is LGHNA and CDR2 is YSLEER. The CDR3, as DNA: TGCGCCAGCAGCCAAGACCGGGACAGGCACCTTTCTAGCACAGATACGCAGTATTTT. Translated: CASSQDRDRHLSSTDTQYF.

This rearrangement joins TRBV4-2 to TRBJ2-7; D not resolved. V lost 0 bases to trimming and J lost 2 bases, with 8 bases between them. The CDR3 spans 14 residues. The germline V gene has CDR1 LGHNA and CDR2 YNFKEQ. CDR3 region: CASSQESNTYEQYF. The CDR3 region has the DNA TGTGCCAGCAGCCAAGAAAGTAATACCTACGAGCAGTACTTC.

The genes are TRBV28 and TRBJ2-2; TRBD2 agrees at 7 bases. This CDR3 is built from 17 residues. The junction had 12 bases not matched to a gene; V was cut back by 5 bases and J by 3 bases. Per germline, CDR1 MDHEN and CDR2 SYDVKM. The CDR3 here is CASSTRGAGSDTGELFF. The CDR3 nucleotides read TGTGCCAGCAGTACCCGAGGAGCGGGGTCGGACACCGGGGAGCTGTTTTTT. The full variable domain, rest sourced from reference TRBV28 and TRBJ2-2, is DVKVTQSSRYLVKRTGEKVFLECVQDMDHENMFWYRQDPGLGLRLIYFSYDVKMKEKGDIPEGYSVSREKKERFSLILESASTNQTSMYLCASSTRGAGSDTGELFFGEGSRLTVL.

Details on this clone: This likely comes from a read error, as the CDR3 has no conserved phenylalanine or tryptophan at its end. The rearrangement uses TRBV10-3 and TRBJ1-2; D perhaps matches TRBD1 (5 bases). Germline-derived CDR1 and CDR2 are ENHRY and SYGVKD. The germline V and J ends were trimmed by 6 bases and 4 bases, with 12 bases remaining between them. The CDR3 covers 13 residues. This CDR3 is CAISGDDGYGYTL. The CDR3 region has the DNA TGTGCCATCAGCGGGGACGACGGCTATGGCTACACCCTC.

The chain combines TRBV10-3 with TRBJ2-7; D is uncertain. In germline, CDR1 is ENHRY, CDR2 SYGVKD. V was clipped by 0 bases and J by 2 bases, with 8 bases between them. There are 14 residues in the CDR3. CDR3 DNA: TGTGCCATCAGTGAGTCGACTCGAGCCTACGAGCAGTACTTC. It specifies CAISESTRAYEQYF.

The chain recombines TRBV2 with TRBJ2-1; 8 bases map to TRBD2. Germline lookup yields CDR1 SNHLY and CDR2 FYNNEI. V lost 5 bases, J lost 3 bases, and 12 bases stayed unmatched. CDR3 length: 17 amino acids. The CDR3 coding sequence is TGTGCCAGCAGTAGCCTCTCGGAGCGGGGGTACTACAATGAGCAGTTCTTC. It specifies CASSSLSERGYYNEQFF. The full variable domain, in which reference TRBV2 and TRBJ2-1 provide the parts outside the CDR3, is EPEVTQTPSHQVTQMGQEVILRCVPISNHLYFYWYRQILGQKVEFLVSFYNNEISEKSEIFDDQFSVERPDGSNFTLKIRSTKLEDSAMYFCASSSLSERGYYNEQFFGPGTRLTVL.

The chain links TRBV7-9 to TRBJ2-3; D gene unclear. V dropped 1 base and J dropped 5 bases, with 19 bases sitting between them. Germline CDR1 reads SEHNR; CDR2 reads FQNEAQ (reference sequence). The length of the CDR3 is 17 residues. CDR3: CASSLGLRTQKLDTQYF. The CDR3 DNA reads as TGTGCCAGCAGCTTAGGGTTGCGGACCCAAAAATTAGATACGCAGTATTTT.

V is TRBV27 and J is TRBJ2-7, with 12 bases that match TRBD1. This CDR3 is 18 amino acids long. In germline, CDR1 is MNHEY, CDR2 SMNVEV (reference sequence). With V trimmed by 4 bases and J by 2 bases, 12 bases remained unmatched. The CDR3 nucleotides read TGTGCCAGCAGTTGGAAGTCAGGATGGGACAGGGGGCCCTACGAGCAGTACTTC. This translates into CASSWKSGWDRGPYEQYF.

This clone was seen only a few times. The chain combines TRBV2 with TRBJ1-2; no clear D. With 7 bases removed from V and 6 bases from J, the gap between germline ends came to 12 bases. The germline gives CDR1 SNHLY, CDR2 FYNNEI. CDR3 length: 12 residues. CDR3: CASTLPPDGYTF. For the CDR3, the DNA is TGTGCCAGCACCCTTCCGCCAGATGGCTACACCTTC.

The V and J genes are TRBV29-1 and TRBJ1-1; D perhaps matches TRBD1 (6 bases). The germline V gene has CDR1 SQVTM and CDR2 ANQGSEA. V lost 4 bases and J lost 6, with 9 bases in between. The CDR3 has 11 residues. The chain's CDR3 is CSVGGGAEAFF. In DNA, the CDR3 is TGCAGCGTTGGAGGGGGGGCTGAAGCTTTCTTT.

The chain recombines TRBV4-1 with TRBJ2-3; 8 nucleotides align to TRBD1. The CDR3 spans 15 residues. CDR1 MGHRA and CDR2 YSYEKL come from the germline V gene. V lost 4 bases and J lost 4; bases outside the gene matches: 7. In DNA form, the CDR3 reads TGCGCCAGCAGCCGCAGGGGGCAGGGGCCAGATACGCAGTATTTT. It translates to CASSRRGQGPDTQYF.